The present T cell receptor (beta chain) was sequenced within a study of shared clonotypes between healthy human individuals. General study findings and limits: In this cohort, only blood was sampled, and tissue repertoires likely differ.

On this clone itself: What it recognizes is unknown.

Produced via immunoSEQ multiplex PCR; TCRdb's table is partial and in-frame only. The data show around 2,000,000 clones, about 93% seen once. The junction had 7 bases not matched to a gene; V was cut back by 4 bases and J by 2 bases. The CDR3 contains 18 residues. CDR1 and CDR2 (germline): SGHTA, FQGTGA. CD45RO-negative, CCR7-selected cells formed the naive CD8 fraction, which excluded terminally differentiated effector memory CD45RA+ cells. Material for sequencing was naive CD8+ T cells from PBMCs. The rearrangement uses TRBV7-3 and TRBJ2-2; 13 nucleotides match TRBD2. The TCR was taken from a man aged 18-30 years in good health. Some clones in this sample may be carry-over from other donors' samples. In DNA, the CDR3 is TGTGCCAGCAGCTCCGGACTAGCGGGGGACCCTAACACCGGGGAGCTGTTTTTT. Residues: CASSSGLAGDPNTGELFF.